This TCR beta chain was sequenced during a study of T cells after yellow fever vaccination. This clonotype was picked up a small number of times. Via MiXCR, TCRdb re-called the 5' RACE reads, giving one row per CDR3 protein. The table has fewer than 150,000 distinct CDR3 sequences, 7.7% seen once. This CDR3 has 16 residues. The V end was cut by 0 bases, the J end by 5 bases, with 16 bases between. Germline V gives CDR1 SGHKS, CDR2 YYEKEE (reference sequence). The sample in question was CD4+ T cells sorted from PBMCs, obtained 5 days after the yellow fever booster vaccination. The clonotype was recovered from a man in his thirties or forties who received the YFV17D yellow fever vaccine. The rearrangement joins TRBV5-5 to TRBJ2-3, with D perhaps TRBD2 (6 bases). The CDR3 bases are TGTGCCAGCAGCTTGGCTGCGGGCGGGGTTGGAGATACGCAGTATTTT. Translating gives CASSLAAGGVGDTQYF.